The clone carrying this T cell receptor (beta chain) was recorded many times. What it recognizes is unknown. Time point described: pre-sensitization, week 0. Specified treatment: therapeutic diphenylcyclopropenone sensitization with weekly scalp DPC. Alopecia patients deemed DPC-suitable, aged 18 to 70, excluding pregnancy. The CDR3 is 12 amino acids. V was shortened by 4 bases and J by 2 bases, with 3 bases between the two germline ends. Germline V CDR1 and CDR2: SGHRS, YFSETQ. One entry per CDR3 protein results from TCRdb running MiXCR on the RACE reads. The sample holds more than 300,000 distinct CDR3 sequences; 5% to 6.5% are singletons and the top ten take about 7.7%. These data originate in a study of human T cells and chemical hapten exposure. Turning to the study itself: Patients, predominantly female, presented with alopecia areata, totalis or universalis.

Whole-study results and caveats: Sensitizing with DPC caused no change in TCRs above 1 in 1000 frequency.

Sequenced material: whole blood, taken in connection with sensitization to the hapten diphenylcyclopropenone (DPC). The chain joins TRBV5-1 to TRBJ2-2; D unclear. This receptor was obtained from a woman under 30 with alopecia areata. Some clones in this sample may be carry-over from other donors' samples. The CDR3, as DNA: TGCGCCAGCAGCATTAACACCGGGGAGCTGTTTTTT. Protein product: CASSINTGELFF.